These T cell receptor beta chains were read from a single sample in a study of T-cell reconstitution after alpha-beta-depleted transplantation in children. One entry per CDR3 protein results from TCRdb running MiXCR on the PCR reads. The sample has about 47,000 distinct CDR3 sequences; roughly half are singletons. The sample here was peripheral blood, taken before TCRalphabeta/CD19-depleted stem cell transplant. These receptors all come from a boy in the first two years of life with SCID, due to receive a stem cell transplant. The CDR3 runs from the conserved cysteine through the conserved F or W. Each record gives: D gene, J gene, V gene, clone size, CDR3 DNA, CDR3 protein. The D gene is left open where the match is weak. Clone size is not always given. Where it is, it says once, few, many or a class for expanded clones.

D gene: NA; J gene: TRBJ1-2; V gene: TRBV7-9; clone size: once; CDR3 DNA: TGTGCCAGCAGCTTAGTCGGTTCGGGCAGTTTCTATGGCTACACCTTC; CDR3 protein: CASSLVGSGSFYGYTF
D gene: NA; J gene: TRBJ1-6; V gene: TRBV7-6; clone size: few; CDR3 DNA: TGTGCCAGCAGCCTCTCCGGTGATTCACCCCTCCACTTT; CDR3 protein: CASSLSGDSPLHF
D gene: NA; J gene: TRBJ1-2; V gene: TRBV5-6; clone size: NA; CDR3 DNA: TGTGCCAGCAGCTTGGGAGGTGCTGGCTACACCTTC; CDR3 protein: CASSLGGAGYTF
D gene: TRBD1; J gene: TRBJ1-6; V gene: TRBV7-8; clone size: NA; CDR3 DNA: TGTGCCAGCAGCATTCACCTTACAGGGGCTGATAATTCACCCCTCCACTTT; CDR3 protein: CASSIHLTGADNSPLHF
D gene: NA; J gene: TRBJ2-5; V gene: TRBV20-1; clone size: NA; CDR3 DNA: TGCAGTGCTAGAAAAGAGACCCAGTACTTC; CDR3 protein: CSARKETQYF
D gene: TRBD1; J gene: TRBJ1-1; V gene: TRBV13; clone size: NA; CDR3 DNA: TGTGCCAGCAGTCATGACAGGGTGTACACTGAAGCTTTCTTT; CDR3 protein: CASSHDRVYTEAFF
D gene: TRBD2; J gene: TRBJ2-2; V gene: TRBV7-2; clone size: few; CDR3 DNA: TGTGCCAGCAGTCCCGGGGGGACCGGGGAGCTGTTTTTT; CDR3 protein: CASSPGGTGELFF
D gene: TRBD1; J gene: TRBJ1-5; V gene: TRBV9; clone size: NA; CDR3 DNA: TGTGCCAGCGGGGACAGGGGAAATCAGCCCCAGCATTTT; CDR3 protein: CASGDRGNQPQHF
D gene: TRBD1; J gene: TRBJ1-1; V gene: TRBV20-1; clone size: NA; CDR3 DNA: TGCAGTGCCCCAGGGGGCGAAAGTAGCACTGAAGCTTTCTTT; CDR3 protein: CSAPGGESSTEAFF
D gene: NA; J gene: TRBJ2-2; V gene: TRBV5-1; clone size: NA; CDR3 DNA: TGCGCCAGCAGCTTGTTCGGCACCGGGGAGCTGTTTTTT; CDR3 protein: CASSLFGTGELFF
D gene: TRBD2; J gene: TRBJ2-3; V gene: TRBV20-1; clone size: NA; CDR3 DNA: TGCAGTGCTAGTGTGACTAGCGGGGGCTATGGAGATACGCAGTATTTT; CDR3 protein: CSASVTSGGYGDTQYF
D gene: NA; J gene: TRBJ2-7; V gene: TRBV12-3/TRBV12-4; clone size: NA; CDR3 DNA: TGTGCCAGCAGACAAGACAGGTCCTACGAGCAGTACTTC; CDR3 protein: CASRQDRSYEQYF
D gene: NA; J gene: TRBJ1-5; V gene: TRBV7-2; clone size: NA; CDR3 DNA: TGTGCCAGCAGCTGGACCCCGGCCTCCGTTAATCAGCCCCAGCATTTT; CDR3 protein: CASSWTPASVNQPQHF
D gene: NA; J gene: TRBJ1-1; V gene: TRBV5-1; clone size: NA; CDR3 DNA: TGCGCCAGCAGCAGAGACAGTGAAGCTTTCTTT; CDR3 protein: CASSRDSEAFF
D gene: TRBD1; J gene: TRBJ2-1; V gene: TRBV11-2; clone size: few; CDR3 DNA: TGTGCCAGCAGCTTAATGGGACAGACTTACAATGAGCAGTTCTTC; CDR3 protein: CASSLMGQTYNEQFF
D gene: TRBD2; J gene: TRBJ2-5; V gene: TRBV7-2; clone size: few; CDR3 DNA: TGTGCCAGCAGGTGGACTAGCAGGGCTCAAGAGACCCAGTACTTC; CDR3 protein: CASRWTSRAQETQYF
D gene: NA; J gene: TRBJ1-2; V gene: TRBV27; clone size: NA; CDR3 DNA: TGTGCCAGCAGTTTATCAGGGGCTAACTATGGCTACACCTTC; CDR3 protein: CASSLSGANYGYTF
D gene: NA; J gene: TRBJ1-1; V gene: TRBV12-3/TRBV12-4; clone size: few; CDR3 DNA: TGTGCCAGCAGTATTAACAACCGGGGGGCTGAAGCTTTCTTT; CDR3 protein: CASSINNRGAEAFF
D gene: NA; J gene: TRBJ1-5; V gene: TRBV6-2/TRBV6-3; clone size: NA; CDR3 DNA: TGTGCCAGCAGTTACGGAGGGTCCTATAGCAATCAGCCCCAGCATTTT; CDR3 protein: CASSYGGSYSNQPQHF
D gene: TRBD2; J gene: TRBJ2-1; V gene: TRBV10-3; clone size: NA; CDR3 DNA: TGTGCCATCAGTGACGTCAGCGGGGGGGACTACAATGAGCAGTTCTTC; CDR3 protein: CAISDVSGGDYNEQFF
D gene: TRBD1; J gene: TRBJ2-7; V gene: TRBV20-1; clone size: NA; CDR3 DNA: TGCAGTGCTCCGGGGGACGGGACAGGGGAGTACGAGCAGTACTTC; CDR3 protein: CSAPGDGTGEYEQYF
D gene: NA; J gene: TRBJ1-1; V gene: TRBV27; clone size: few; CDR3 DNA: TGTGCCAGCAGTTTGTACAGGGACACTGAAGCTTTCTTT; CDR3 protein: CASSLYRDTEAFF
D gene: NA; J gene: TRBJ2-7; V gene: TRBV7-8; clone size: NA; CDR3 DNA: TGTGCCAGCACCCTGGAGGCTTACGAGCAGTACTTC; CDR3 protein: CASTLEAYEQYF
D gene: NA; J gene: TRBJ2-1; V gene: TRBV11-2; clone size: few; CDR3 DNA: TGTGCCAGCAGCTTCGGCGGGGTGCAGTTCTTC; CDR3 protein: CASSFGGVQFF
D gene: NA; J gene: TRBJ2-3; V gene: TRBV29-1; clone size: few; CDR3 DNA: TGCAGCGCTTGGGGGGACTTCACAGATACGCAGTATTTT; CDR3 protein: CSAWGDFTDTQYF
D gene: NA; J gene: TRBJ1-2; V gene: TRBV20-1; clone size: NA; CDR3 DNA: TGCAGTGCCGGACCTCGCCTTGGTGGCTACACCTTC; CDR3 protein: CSAGPRLGGYTF
D gene: TRBD2; J gene: TRBJ2-3; V gene: TRBV12-3/TRBV12-4; clone size: NA; CDR3 DNA: TGTGCCAGCAGTTCCGTACTAGCGGGGGGCCCCACGGGTACGCAGTATTTT; CDR3 protein: CASSSVLAGGPTGTQYF